This TCR beta chain is drawn from a study of T-cell memory formation after mild COVID-19. Study conclusions and caveats: Day 15 to 85 contractors were CD4/CD8 balanced; later expanders leaned CD4+.

TCRalpha and TCRbeta libraries used 5'RACE with constant-segment primers and UMIs. TCRdb analysed the 5' RACE reads with MiXCR anew, one entry per CDR3 protein. Of 40,000 to 45,000 distinct CDR3 sequences in the sample, roughly 9% were seen once. CDR1 and CDR2 (germline): SGHTA, FQGTGA. The CDR3 is 16 amino acids. V was cut by 5 bases and J by 3 bases, with 18 bases left in between. This clonotype was counted ten times or more. Its antigen is unknown. This clonotype was sampled from an adult woman who had mild COVID-19 (a few samples of this study predate the infection). Cell type and time point are not known. Sequenced: PBMCs or a T cell subset sorted from them (not recorded which). V is TRBV7-3 and J is TRBJ2-3; possible D gene TRBD2, 9 bases. Here the CDR3 reads CASSQGAGGPTDTQYF. CDR3 DNA: TGTGCCAGCAGCCAGGGGGCGGGAGGGCCGACAGATACGCAGTATTTT.